This T cell receptor (beta chain) was sequenced for a study of cytomegalovirus exposure and HLA in healthy donors. A note on this clone: Its antigen is not known.

These donors, healthy bone marrow donors, were studied. Primers: 60 Vbeta forward and 13 Jbeta reverse. The table came from immunoSEQ multiplex PCR; TCRdb's copy has only in-frame clones and leaves some out. The table has some 130,000 clones, 85% to 90% seen once. Study-level results: Researchers reported from a later analysis that most CMV-associated TCR beta chains appeared HLA-restricted. Across HLA loci, a later analysis found differing TCR association rates, with DRB1 most and HLA-C fewest.

Sequencing input: PBMCs. This receptor was identified in a woman younger than 45 in good health and CMV-seronegative.

The CDR3 nucleotides read TGTGCCACCAGCAGTCCTGATCCGGGACTTTCCCCCCTGGAGGGCTACAATGAGCAGTTCTTC. Protein product: CATSSPDPGLSPLEGYNEQFF. The chain uses TRBV15 and TRBJ2-1; tentative D call: TRBD2 (6 bases). The CDR3 length is 21 residues. CDR1 is LNHNV, CDR2 YYDKDF, per germline (reference sequence). The V gene lost 3 bases and the J gene lost 3 bases, with 30 bases spanning the gap.